These 4 T cell receptor beta chains were all obtained from the same sample, sequenced in a study of immune reconstitution after stem cell transplant in scleroderma. MiXCR, run by TCRdb on the RT-PCR reads, gives a single entry per CDR3 protein. The sample carries roughly 2,000 distinct CDR3 sequences, about a sixth recorded once. The sample was acquired before or after autologous hematopoietic stem cell transplantation (not recorded which). Receptors were obtained from a female donor with systemic sclerosis.

The chain couples TRBV3-1 to TRBJ1-2, with D unclear. The CDR3 has 12 amino acids. The germline V and J ends were trimmed by 1 base and 1 base, with 1 base remaining between them. CDR1 and CDR2 (germline): LGHDT, YNNKEL (reference sequence). Here the CDR3 DNA reads TGTGCCAGCAGCCAAGTTAACTATGGCTACACCTTC. This sequence encodes CASSQVNYGYTF.

The chain uses TRBV4-3 and TRBJ1-5; D is uncertain. The germline V and J ends were trimmed by 1 base and 6 bases, with 7 bases remaining between them. Per germline, CDR1 LGHNA and CDR2 YSLEER. CDR3 size: 13 residues. The CDR3 here is CASSQGTGQPQHF. In DNA form, the CDR3 reads TGCGCCAGCAGCCAAGGGACGGGTCAGCCCCAGCATTTT.

This chain links TRBV7-3 with TRBJ2-7; perhaps TRBD1 as D (6 bases). Germline values: CDR1 SGHTA, CDR2 FQGTGA. Trimming removed 3 bases from V and 4 bases from J, with 10 bases in between. The CDR3 is made up of 13 amino acids. CDR3 region: CASSFGQTYEQYF. CDR3 nucleotide sequence: TGTGCCAGCAGCTTCGGACAGACTTACGAGCAGTACTTC.

This clonotype turned up a few times. The chain carries TRBV6-2 or TRBV6-3 and TRBJ2-3; 8 bases match TRBD2. The CDR3 extends over 15 amino acids. The germline V gene encodes CDR1 MNHEY and CDR2 SVGEGT. J gave up 7 bases and V 0 bases, and 6 bases lay outside the gene matches. CDR3 in amino acids: CASSYSGLGLNTQYF. In DNA, the CDR3 is TGTGCCAGCAGTTACTCGGGACTAGGATTAAATACGCAGTATTTT.